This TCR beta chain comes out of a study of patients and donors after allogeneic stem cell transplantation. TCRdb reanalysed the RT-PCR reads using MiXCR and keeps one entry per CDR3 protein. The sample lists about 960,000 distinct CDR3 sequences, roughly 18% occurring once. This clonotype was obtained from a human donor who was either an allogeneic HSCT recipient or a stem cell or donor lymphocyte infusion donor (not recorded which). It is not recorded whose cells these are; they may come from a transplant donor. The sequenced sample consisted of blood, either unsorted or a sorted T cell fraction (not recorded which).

CDR3 coding DNA: TGTGCCAGCAGCTTAGAGGCGCGGCCCCAGCATTTT. It is translated as CASSLEARPQHF. The chain joins TRBV7-9 to TRBJ1-5, with unresolved D. Germline CDR1 and CDR2: SEHNR and FQNEAQ (reference sequence). V shed 1 base and J shed 9 bases, with 7 bases lying between them. The CDR3 runs 12 residues.